The source of this TCR beta chain is a study of blood T cells in healthy people across ages. Study-wide results and limits: More naive CD4+ cells and higher diversity marked long-lived donors relative to aged donors.

In terms of origin and age, donors were healthy Caucasian individuals from Russia aged roughly 6 to 100. Isolating PBMCs gave at least 6 million of these cells per sample. The CDR3 totals 15 residues. Germline CDR1 is LGHNA and CDR2 is YSLEER. Between the trimmed V and J ends, which lost 0 bases and 4 bases, there was a span of 11 bases. Primed by a sample-barcoded 5' primer and a J-beta primer mix, a second PCR proceeded for about 7 to 11 cycles. Each single sample gave us at least 3 million CDR3-containing paired-end reads. TCRdb re-analysed the 5' RACE reads in MiXCR, keeping a single row per CDR3 protein. The table records fewer than 1 million distinct CDR3 sequences, 40% to 50% of them present only once. Note on this clonotype: Its specificity is unknown.

This clonotype originated in a man aged 55 to 70 in good health. The source material was blood. The gene calls are TRBV4-3 and TRBJ2-3; D remains ambiguous. The CDR3: CASSQDHQRADTQYF. Written as DNA, the CDR3 is TGCGCCAGCAGCCAAGATCACCAAAGGGCAGATACGCAGTATTTT.